The following is a T cell receptor beta chain sequence with its context. The antigen is not known. Molecular barcoding with unique molecular identifiers was used for the TCRbeta library. MiXCR was run by TCRdb on the PCR reads, yielding one entry per CDR3 protein. The table has a few hundred thousand distinct CDR3 sequences, 25% to 30% seen once. This sample was included in a study of T-cell reconstitution after alpha-beta-depleted transplantation in children. General study results and limits: Newly produced T cells mostly provided counts and TCRbeta diversity after one year, as hyperexpanded clones declined. Surviving recipient T cells and thymic progenitors produced the high day-60 TCRbeta diversity seen in some patients. Several hundred expanded graft clones reportedly supplied alpha-beta T cells about two months after transplant.

The TCR originated in a boy under three years old with Wiskott-Aldrich syndrome, due to receive a stem cell transplant. The sequencing here drew on PBMCs, taken before TCRalphabeta/CD19-depleted stem cell transplant.

In nucleotides, the CDR3 is TGCGCCAGCAGCTCCGGAGGGCGGAATGAAGCTTTCTTT. Translated, it gives CASSSGGRNEAFF. This chain connects TRBV5-1 to TRBJ1-1; D is uncertain. The CDR3 is 13 residues long. The V and J ends lost 3 bases and 7 bases respectively, with 13 bases between them. Per the germline V gene, CDR1 is SGHRS and CDR2 is YFSETQ.